This T cell receptor (beta chain) was obtained from a study of blood T cell repertoires in COVID-19. Sequenced by immunoSEQ multiplex PCR; TCRdb stores in-frame clones only, minus some. The sample lists about 110,000 clones, more than 70% occurring once. V gave up 4 bases and J gave up 4 bases; unmatched junction bases: 5. The CDR3 length is 15 residues. Germline assignment: CDR1 SGHAT and CDR2 FQNNGV. What was sequenced was peripheral blood. This chain links TRBV11-2 with TRBJ1-3, with 9 bases aligning to TRBD1. The clonotype was recovered from a man aged 35 to 55 with active or convalescent COVID-19. DNA of the CDR3: TGTGCCAGCAGCTCGGGACAGGGAGTGGGAAACACCATATATTTT. It is translated as CASSSGQGVGNTIYF.